The rows below give T cell receptor beta chains drawn from one sample of a study of blood T cells in healthy people across ages. TCRdb re-called the 5' RACE reads through MiXCR, storing one row per CDR3 protein. This table has approximately 800,000 distinct CDR3 sequences, around two thirds appearing once. Sample: blood. The receptors were gathered from a young man in good health. CDR3s leave out the opening cysteine and the closing phenylalanine or tryptophan. The order of the fields is V gene, CDR3 protein.

>TRBV20-1
SALRSGETQY
>TRBV7-3
ASSLAPDSFEGYT
>TRBV9
ASTRVTDTQY
>TRBV15
ATSRGKKRASYNEQY
>TRBV20-1
SATSGGPTYEQY
>TRBV10-3
AISGDLKNIQY
>TRBV4-3
ASSQGAIGANVLT
>TRBV11-2
ASNLGTGHGRQY
>TRBV28
ASSLFVTGSYGYT
>TRBV29-1
SVLAGGYTEAF
>TRBV7-2
ASSKSGETQY
>TRBV10-3
AISESGTGVTKNIQY
>TRBV4-1
ASSHDSGLASNEQF
>TRBV2
ASSPLAAYQETQY
>TRBV5-1
ASSLDPRRGYTDTQY
>TRBV5-1
ASSLLGDPYNEQF
>TRBV24-1
ATGQGSDEQY
>TRBV20-1
SATLKRNSNQPQH
>TRBV29-1
SVEGRGPSSTDTQY
>TRBV6-5
ASSPEGNVLAQH
>TRBV20-1
SARGQGAEAF
>TRBV4-3
ASSRTAHSYEQY